This T cell receptor (beta chain) was sequenced during a study of technical replicates of blood from several donors. Clones were sequenced by immunoSEQ multiplex PCR, and TCRdb holds only the in-frame ones, with some missing. The table has 70,000 to 75,000 clones, around 93% seen once. V was shortened by 5 bases and J by 1 base, with 20 bases between the two germline ends. Germline V CDR1 and CDR2: SEHNR, FQNEAQ (reference sequence). This CDR3 is 17 amino acids long. Material for sequencing was T cells isolated from PBMCs. The clonotype was recovered from a human donor in good health. V and J are TRBV7-9 and TRBJ1-2; D is possibly TRBD1 (5 bases). The CDR3 reads CASSPLSTPGLNYGYTF. CDR3 DNA sequence: TGTGCCAGCAGCCCCCTTTCTACGCCGGGACTTAACTATGGCTACACCTTC.